This entry lists 18 T cell receptor beta chains sequenced from one sample in a study of T cells in tumors after PD-1 blockade. This table comes from immunoSEQ multiplex PCR, and its TCRdb copy is limited to in-frame clones, with some not included. The table includes about 59,000 clones, around 80% detected once. The source was PBMCs, collected before anti-PD-1 treatment. The origin of the receptors is a human donor with basal cell carcinoma.

The chain carries TRBV20-1 and TRBJ2-3; weak D call: TRBD2 (6 bases). Trimming removed 3 bases from V and 2 bases from J, with 9 bases in between. This CDR3 contains 13 residues. Germline CDR1 and CDR2: DFQATT and SNEGSKA (reference sequence). For the CDR3, the DNA is TGCAGTGCTAGTAGCGGATTCACAGATACGCAGTATTTT. Protein product: CSASSGFTDTQYF.

This clone showed up just a few times. This chain links TRBV25-1 with TRBJ2-5, with a weak D call TRBD2 (5 bases). Trimming took 6 bases from V and 1 from J, leaving 12 bases between them. From germline, CDR1 is MGHDK and CDR2 SYGVNS. CDR3 size: 14 residues. The CDR3 here is CASRGGQFQETQYF. DNA for the CDR3: TGTGCCAGCAGGGGCGGGCAATTCCAAGAGACCCAGTACTTC.

In this sample, this clone turned up a few times. This chain connects TRBV28 to TRBJ1-5, with D possibly TRBD1 on 5 matching bases. Trimming took off 8 bases at V and 1 base at J, with 9 bases between the two ends. CDR3 length: 13 residues. Per the germline V gene, CDR1 is MDHEN and CDR2 is SYDVKM. The chain's CDR3 is CASRTQSNQPQHF. CDR3 DNA sequence: TGTGCCAGCCGGACACAGAGCAATCAGCCCCAGCATTTT.

The rearrangement uses TRBV3-1 (or the pseudogene TRBV3-2) and TRBJ2-1; no clear D gene. Trimming took off 0 bases at V and 1 base at J, with 13 bases between the two ends. This CDR3 is built from 17 residues. Germline V gene data show CDR1 as LGHDT and CDR2 as YNNKEL (reference sequence). CDR3 in amino acids: CASSQDPSPSSYNEQFF. The CDR3 nucleotides are TGTGCCAGCAGCCAAGATCCTAGTCCGAGTTCCTACAATGAGCAGTTCTTC.

This clone came up a few times. This chain uses TRBV4-1 with TRBJ1-6; 7 nucleotides agree with TRBD1. CDR3 size: 15 residues. J lost 7 bases, V lost 0 bases, and 3 bases had no gene match. In germline, CDR1 is MGHRA, CDR2 YSYEKL. The CDR3 DNA reads as TGCGCCAGCAGCCAAGACAGGGGGGCCAATTCACCCCTCCACTTT. Amino acids: CASSQDRGANSPLHF.

V and J are TRBV4-1 and TRBJ1-5; the D gene is possibly TRBD1 (5 bases). The germline V gene encodes CDR1 MGHRA and CDR2 YSYEKL. The CDR3 has 13 amino acids. V lost 4 bases and J 7 bases, leaving 11 bases between the germline ends. CDR3: CASSPGPGQPQHF. CDR3 in DNA: TGCGCCAGCAGCCCAGGGCCGGGGCAGCCCCAGCATTTT.

This clone has a handful of counts. The rearrangement uses TRBV10-3 and TRBJ1-4, with D perhaps TRBD1 (6 bases). There are 15 residues in the CDR3. Per the germline V gene, CDR1 is ENHRY and CDR2 is SYGVKD. V lost 2 bases and J lost 4, with 11 bases in between. The DNA of the CDR3 is TGTGCCATCAGTGAGACAAAGGACAGTAATGAAAAACTGTTTTTT. It encodes CAISETKDSNEKLFF.

The chain is built from TRBV11-3 and TRBJ2-5; 8 bases agree with TRBD2. CDR1 and CDR2 from the germline V gene are SGHNT and YENEEA. With 3 bases clipped from V and 3 bases from J, the junction kept 3 bases outside the gene matches. The CDR3 sequence is 14 residues long. The chain's CDR3 is CASSFMRGEETQYF. The CDR3 bases are TGTGCCAGCAGCTTTATGCGGGGGGAAGAGACCCAGTACTTC.

V and J are TRBV5-6 and TRBJ2-3, with D tentatively TRBD1 or TRBD2 (5 bases each). The germline gives CDR1 SGHDT, CDR2 YYEEEE. The ends were cut back, 2 bases at V and 1 base at J, with 11 bases in the middle. The CDR3 is 15 residues long. CDR3 in DNA: TGTGCCAGCAGCTTTTTAGGGACGGGCACAGATACGCAGTATTTT. This sequence encodes CASSFLGTGTDTQYF.

The rearrangement joins TRBV6-5 to TRBJ2-3; TRBD1 matches at 8 bases. CDR3 size: 16 residues. The germline gives CDR1 MNHEY, CDR2 SVGAGI. Trimming cost V 4 bases and J 5 bases; bases outside gene matches: 11. The CDR3 is CASSFGTGRPGDTQYF. In nucleotides, the CDR3 is TGTGCCAGCAGTTTTGGGACAGGAAGGCCGGGAGATACGCAGTATTTT.

This clone was observed a single time. The V gene is TRBV30, the J gene TRBJ2-2; D assignment may be TRBD1 or TRBD2 (5 bases each). The germline gives CDR1 GTSNPN, CDR2 SVGIG (reference sequence). V was shortened by 7 bases and J by 5 bases, with 14 bases between the two germline ends. The length of the CDR3 is 13 residues. The CDR3 is CASTPWGTGELFF. The CDR3 DNA follows: TGTGCCTCCACGCCTTGGGGGACCGGGGAGCTGTTTTTT.

The J gene is TRBJ2-7, the V gene TRBV5-1; TRBD1 matches 7 bases. CDR1 and CDR2 from the germline V gene are SGHRS and YFSETQ. This CDR3 contains 14 residues. J gave up 5 bases and V 0 bases, and 5 bases lay outside the gene matches. The DNA for the CDR3 is TGCGCCAGCAGCTTGGCCGGGGACAGCCACGAGCAGTACTTC. Translated: CASSLAGDSHEQYF.

This chain uses TRBV5-1 with TRBJ1-4, with D possibly TRBD1 on 5 matching bases. CDR3 length equals 14 residues. Germline-derived CDR1 and CDR2 are SGHRS and YFSETQ. V gave up 4 bases and J gave up 7 bases, with 14 bases separating them. Written as DNA, the CDR3 is TGCGCCAGCAGCCCTACAGGCTTTGGTGAAAAACTGTTTTTT. Protein product: CASSPTGFGEKLFF. The entire variable domain, with the rest obtained from reference TRBV5-1 and TRBJ1-4, is as follows: KAGVTQTPRYLIKTRGQQVTLSCSPISGHRSVSWYQQTPGQGLQFLFEYFSETQRNKGNFPGRFSGRQFSNSRSEMNVSTLELGDSALYLCASSPTGFGEKLFFGSGTQLSVL.

V and J are TRBV6-2 or TRBV6-3 and TRBJ2-3; 8 bases line up with TRBD2. J gave up 3 bases and V 6 bases, and 14 bases lay outside the gene matches. The CDR3 length is 17 residues. In germline, CDR1 is MNHEY, CDR2 SVGEGT. The CDR3 here is CASSRIPSGGRTDTQYF. In nucleotides, the CDR3 is TGTGCCAGCAGCCGGATCCCCAGCGGGGGTAGAACAGATACGCAGTATTTT.

V usage is TRBV15 and J usage is TRBJ1-4, with 7 bases lining up with TRBD1. The junction had 5 bases not matched to a gene; V was cut back by 2 bases and J by 5 bases. CDR1 is LNHNV and CDR2 is YYDKDF in the germline V gene (reference sequence). The CDR3 extends over 15 amino acids. The CDR3 coding sequence is TGTGCCACCAGCAGAACCGGGACAGAAAATGAAAAACTGTTTTTT. This translates into CATSRTGTENEKLFF.

This chain uses TRBV6-4 with TRBJ2-3; 11 nucleotides align to TRBD2. The junction had 3 bases not matched to a gene; V was cut back by 5 bases and J by 5 bases. The CDR3 is 14 residues long. Germline lookup yields CDR1 MRHNA and CDR2 SNTAGT. CDR3 nucleotide sequence: TGTGCCAGCAGTCTAGCGGGGGGTAGAGATACGCAGTATTTT. Residues: CASSLAGGRDTQYF.

The chain is built from TRBV3-1 (or the pseudogene TRBV3-2) and TRBJ1-5; perhaps TRBD1 as D (6 bases). V was shortened by 4 bases and J by 3 bases, with 16 bases between the two germline ends. The CDR3 contains 16 residues. Germline V gives CDR1 LGHDT, CDR2 YNNKEL (reference sequence). The CDR3 reads CASSPRHGQPNQPQHF. The CDR3 DNA reads as TGTGCCAGCAGCCCCCGGCACGGACAGCCCAATCAGCCCCAGCATTTT.

The gene calls are TRBV2 and TRBJ1-1, with 9 bases matching TRBD1. Per the germline V gene, CDR1 is SNHLY and CDR2 is FYNNEI. The CDR3 spans 16 residues. Losses at the gene ends were 6 bases for V and 6 bases for J; bases not matched to a gene: 14. DNA of the CDR3: TGTGCCAGCAGGGACAGGGGTTCGTCAAGAATCCCTGAAGCTTTCTTT. Translated, it gives CASRDRGSSRIPEAFF.